This TCR beta chain derives from a study of T cell changes during pregnancy in multiple sclerosis. Germline CDR1 LNHDA, CDR2 SQIVND (reference sequence). Trimming left V 4 bases short and J 3 bases short, with 19 bases between. The CDR3 runs 16 residues. Assay: immunoSEQ multiplex PCR; the TCRdb copy retains only in-frame clones and omits some. This sample has about 40,000 clones; roughly 93% occur once, and the top ten carry over 0.75%. The J gene is TRBJ2-7, the V gene TRBV19; a weak D match, TRBD2 (6 bases). Material: CD4+ T cells from peripheral blood mononuclear cells, obtained before pregnancy. The sequence was obtained from a female donor with multiple sclerosis, enrolled in a pregnancy study. Written as DNA, the CDR3 is TGTGCCAGTAGTACAAGGCCCCCGGGAGCCGTCTACGAGCAGTACTTC. Its translation is CASSTRPPGAVYEQYF.